The 5 T cell receptor beta chains given below trace back to one sample, sequenced in a study of cytomegalovirus exposure and HLA in healthy donors (dated by TCRdb to between 2016 and 2019). The receptor library was made with the immunoSEQ multiplex PCR assay. For the multiplex PCR, a mixture combining 60 forward primers for TCR Vbeta segments and 13 reverse primers for TCR Jbeta segments was used. The source is immuneACCESS, and TCRdb retained only in-frame sequences with V and J called. Part of the clones is not carried over; for the studies checked, unresolved V genes explain less than half of this, and the remainder is unexplained. The sample data list about 110,000 clones, and about 76% of these were observed just once. Jointly, the top ten make up around 8.1% of the sample. Sequencing used PBMCs. Receptors were obtained from a man in his forties in good health and CMV-seronegative.

The chain carries TRBV5-6 and TRBJ2-3, with 11 bases aligning to TRBD2. Trimming took 2 bases from V and 3 from J; bases not matched to a gene: 8. The CDR3 extends over 17 amino acids. The germline CDR1 and CDR2 sequences are SGHDT and YYEEEE. The CDR3 reads CASSFGIIAGGTDTQYF. DNA for the CDR3: TGTGCCAGCAGCTTCGGGATAATAGCGGGGGGGACAGATACGCAGTATTTT.

This chain connects TRBV4-1 to TRBJ1-1; D unclear. Germline values: CDR1 MGHRA, CDR2 YSYEKL. The CDR3 contains 16 residues. The V and J ends lost 0 bases and 1 base respectively, with 12 bases between them. The CDR3 region has the DNA TGCGCCAGCAGCCAAGAATGGGCCGGAAAGAACACTGAAGCTTTCTTT. Translated, it gives CASSQEWAGKNTEAFF.

V and J are TRBV7-9 and TRBJ1-1; 7 bases are shared with TRBD1. The junction had 14 bases not matched to a gene; V was cut back by 6 bases and J by 4 bases. The CDR3 contains 16 residues. The germline CDR1 and CDR2 sequences are SEHNR and FQNEAQ (reference sequence). The CDR3, as DNA: TGTGCCAGCAGTACCAGTTCCGACAGGGTGGGCACTGAAGCTTTCTTT. Residues: CASSTSSDRVGTEAFF.

This clone was detected a few times. The J gene is TRBJ2-3, the V gene TRBV6-5; 7 nucleotides agree with TRBD1. The V segment lost 6 bases and the J segment 1 base; nucleotides outside the gene matches: 4. CDR3 size: 14 residues. CDR1 is MNHEY and CDR2 is SVGAGI in the germline V gene. CDR3 sequence reads: CASRLDRGTDTQYF. For the CDR3, the DNA is TGTGCCAGCAGACTTGACAGGGGCACAGATACGCAGTATTTT.

V and J are TRBV6-5 and TRBJ1-2; maybe TRBD1 (6 bases). Trimming shortened V by 2 bases and J by 0 bases, and 7 bases separated the two germline ends. The CDR3 has 14 amino acids. Germline CDR1 reads MNHEY; CDR2 reads SVGAGI. The DNA for the CDR3 is TGTGCCAGCAGTTACGCAGGGGCTAACTATGGCTACACCTTC. This gives the protein CASSYAGANYGYTF.